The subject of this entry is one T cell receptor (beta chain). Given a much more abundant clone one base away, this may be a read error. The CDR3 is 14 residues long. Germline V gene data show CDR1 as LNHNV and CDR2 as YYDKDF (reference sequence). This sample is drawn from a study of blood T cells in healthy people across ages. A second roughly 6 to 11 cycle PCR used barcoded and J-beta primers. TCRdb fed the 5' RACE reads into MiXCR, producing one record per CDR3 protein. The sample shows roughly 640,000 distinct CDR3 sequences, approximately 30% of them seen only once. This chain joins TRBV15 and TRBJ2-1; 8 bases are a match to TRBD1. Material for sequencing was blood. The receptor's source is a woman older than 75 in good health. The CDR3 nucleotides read TGTGCCACCAGCAGAGACAGGGGGCAAAATGGGCAGTTCTTC. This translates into CATSRDRGQNGQFF. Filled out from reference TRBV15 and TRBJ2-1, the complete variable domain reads DAMVIQNPRYQVTQFGKPVTLSCSQTLNHNVMYWYQQKSSQAPKLLFHYYDKDFNNEADTPDNFQSRRPNTSFCFLDIRSPGLGDTAMYLCATSRDRGQNGQFFGPGTRLTVL.